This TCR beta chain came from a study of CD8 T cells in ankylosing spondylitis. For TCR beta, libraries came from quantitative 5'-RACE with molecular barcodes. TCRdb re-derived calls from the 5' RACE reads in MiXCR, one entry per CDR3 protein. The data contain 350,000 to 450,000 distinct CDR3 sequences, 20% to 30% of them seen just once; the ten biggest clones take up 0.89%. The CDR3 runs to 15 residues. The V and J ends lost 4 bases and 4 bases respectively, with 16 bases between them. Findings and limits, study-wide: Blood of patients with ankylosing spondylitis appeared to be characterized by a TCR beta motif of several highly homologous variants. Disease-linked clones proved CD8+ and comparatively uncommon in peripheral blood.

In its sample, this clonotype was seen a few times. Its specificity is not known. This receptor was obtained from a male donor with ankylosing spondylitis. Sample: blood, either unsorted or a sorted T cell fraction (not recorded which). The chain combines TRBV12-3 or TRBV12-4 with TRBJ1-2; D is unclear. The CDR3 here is CASSYGRDGVYGYTF. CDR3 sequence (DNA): TGTGCCAGCAGTTATGGTCGAGACGGGGTCTATGGCTACACCTTC.